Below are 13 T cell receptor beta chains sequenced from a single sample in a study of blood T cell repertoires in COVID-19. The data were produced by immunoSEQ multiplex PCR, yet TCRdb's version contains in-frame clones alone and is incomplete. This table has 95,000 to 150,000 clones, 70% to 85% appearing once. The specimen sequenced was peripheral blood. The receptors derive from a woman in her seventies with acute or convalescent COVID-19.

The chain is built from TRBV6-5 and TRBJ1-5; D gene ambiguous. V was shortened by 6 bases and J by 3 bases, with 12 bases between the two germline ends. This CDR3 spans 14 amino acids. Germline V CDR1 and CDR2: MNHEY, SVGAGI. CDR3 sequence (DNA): TGTGCCAGCAGGGCGCGGTCTTTCAATCAGCCCCAGCATTTT. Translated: CASRARSFNQPQHF.

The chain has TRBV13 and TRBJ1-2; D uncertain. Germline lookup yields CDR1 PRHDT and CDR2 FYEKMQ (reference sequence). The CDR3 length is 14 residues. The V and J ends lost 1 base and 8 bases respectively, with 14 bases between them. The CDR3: CASSLVLEGGGYTF. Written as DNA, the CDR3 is TGTGCCAGCAGCTTAGTATTGGAGGGCGGAGGCTACACCTTC. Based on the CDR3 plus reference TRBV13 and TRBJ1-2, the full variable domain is AAGVIQSPRHLIKEKRETATLKCYPIPRHDTVYWYQQGPGQDPQFLISFYEKMQSDKGSIPDRFSAQQFSDYHSELNMSSLELGDSALYFCASSLVLEGGGYTFGSGTRLTVV.

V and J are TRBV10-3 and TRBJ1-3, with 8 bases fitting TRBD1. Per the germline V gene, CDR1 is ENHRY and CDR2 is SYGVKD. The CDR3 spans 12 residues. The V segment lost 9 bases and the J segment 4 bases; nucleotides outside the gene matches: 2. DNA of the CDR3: TGTGCCATGACAGGGGAAGGAAACACCATATATTTT. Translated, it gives CAMTGEGNTIYF.

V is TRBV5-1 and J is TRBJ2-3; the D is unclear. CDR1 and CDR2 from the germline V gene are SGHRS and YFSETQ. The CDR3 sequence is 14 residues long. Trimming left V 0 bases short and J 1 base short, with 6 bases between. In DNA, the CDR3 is TGCGCCAGCAGCTTGGCCCCAGGCACAGATACGCAGTATTTT. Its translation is CASSLAPGTDTQYF.

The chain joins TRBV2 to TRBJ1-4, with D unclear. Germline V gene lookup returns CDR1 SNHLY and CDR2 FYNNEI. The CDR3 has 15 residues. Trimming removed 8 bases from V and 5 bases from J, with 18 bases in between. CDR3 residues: CASRLLWEKNEKLFF. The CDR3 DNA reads TGTGCCAGCCGGTTGTTGTGGGAGAAGAATGAAAAACTGTTTTTT.

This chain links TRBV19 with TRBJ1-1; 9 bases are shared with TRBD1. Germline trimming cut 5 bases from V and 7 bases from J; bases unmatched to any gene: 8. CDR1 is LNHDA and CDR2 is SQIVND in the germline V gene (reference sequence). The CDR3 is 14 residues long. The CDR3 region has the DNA TGTGCCAGTAGTGGGGACAGGGCCGTTATTGAAGCTTTCTTT. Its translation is CASSGDRAVIEAFF. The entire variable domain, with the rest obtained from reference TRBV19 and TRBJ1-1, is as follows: DGGITQSPKYLFRKEGQNVTLSCEQNLNHDAMYWYRQDPGQGLRLIYYSQIVNDFQKGDIAEGYSVSREKKESFPLTVTSAQKNPTAFYLCASSGDRAVIEAFFGQGTRLTVV.

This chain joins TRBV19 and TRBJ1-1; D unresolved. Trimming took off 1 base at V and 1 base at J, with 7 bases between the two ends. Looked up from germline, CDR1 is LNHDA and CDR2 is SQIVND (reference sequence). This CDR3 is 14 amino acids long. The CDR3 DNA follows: TGTGCCAGTAGTATAGTGGGCAGGAACACTGAAGCTTTCTTT. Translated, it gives CASSIVGRNTEAFF.

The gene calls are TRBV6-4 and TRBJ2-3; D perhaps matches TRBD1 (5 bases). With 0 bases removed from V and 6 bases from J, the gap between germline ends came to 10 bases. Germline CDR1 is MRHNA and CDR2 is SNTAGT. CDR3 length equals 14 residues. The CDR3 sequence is CASSDSARADTQYF. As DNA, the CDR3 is TGTGCCAGCAGTGACTCGGCCAGGGCCGATACGCAGTATTTT.

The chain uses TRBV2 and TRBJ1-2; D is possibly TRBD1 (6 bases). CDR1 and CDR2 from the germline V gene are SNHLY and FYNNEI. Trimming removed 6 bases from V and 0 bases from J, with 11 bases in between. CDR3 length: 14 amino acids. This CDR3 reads CASSRGESNYGYTF. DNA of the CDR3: TGTGCCAGCAGCAGGGGTGAATCTAACTATGGCTACACCTTC.

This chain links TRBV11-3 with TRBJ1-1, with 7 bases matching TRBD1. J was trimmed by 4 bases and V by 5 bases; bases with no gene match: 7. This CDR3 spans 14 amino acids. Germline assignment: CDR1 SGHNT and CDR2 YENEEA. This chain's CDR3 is CASSLDRYGTEAFF. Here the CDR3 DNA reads TGTGCCAGCAGCCTGGACAGGTATGGCACTGAAGCTTTCTTT.

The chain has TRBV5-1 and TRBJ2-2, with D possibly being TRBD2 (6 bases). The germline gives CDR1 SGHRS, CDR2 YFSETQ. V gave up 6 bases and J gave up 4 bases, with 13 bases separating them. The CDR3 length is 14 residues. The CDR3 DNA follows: TGCGCCAGCATGGAGGGGAGGCCCACCGGGGAGCTGTTTTTT. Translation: CASMEGRPTGELFF. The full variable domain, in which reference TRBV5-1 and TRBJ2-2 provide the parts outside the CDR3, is KAGVTQTPRYLIKTRGQQVTLSCSPISGHRSVSWYQQTPGQGLQFLFEYFSETQRNKGNFPGRFSGRQFSNSRSEMNVSTLELGDSALYLCASMEGRPTGELFFGEGSRLTVL.

The CDR3 nucleotides read TGTGCCTGGAGTGTCCCGTCGACAGGTTTCAATACACCCCTCCACTTT. This translates into CAWSVPSTGFNTPLHF. The chain recombines TRBV30 with TRBJ1-6, with D tentatively TRBD1 (6 bases). The CDR3 loop spans 16 amino acids. Germline CDR1 is GTSNPN and CDR2 is SVGIG (reference sequence). The germline V and J ends were trimmed by 0 bases and 11 bases, with 20 bases remaining between them.

CDR3: CASSSNRVEAFF. CDR3 sequence (DNA): TGTGCCAGCAGCTCGAACAGGGTTGAAGCTTTCTTT. The chain employs TRBV7-2 and TRBJ1-1; the D gene is possibly TRBD1 (6 bases). The CDR3 is made up of 12 amino acids. CDR1 is SGHTA and CDR2 is FQGNSA in the germline V gene. The germline V and J ends were trimmed by 4 bases and 7 bases, with 10 bases remaining between them.